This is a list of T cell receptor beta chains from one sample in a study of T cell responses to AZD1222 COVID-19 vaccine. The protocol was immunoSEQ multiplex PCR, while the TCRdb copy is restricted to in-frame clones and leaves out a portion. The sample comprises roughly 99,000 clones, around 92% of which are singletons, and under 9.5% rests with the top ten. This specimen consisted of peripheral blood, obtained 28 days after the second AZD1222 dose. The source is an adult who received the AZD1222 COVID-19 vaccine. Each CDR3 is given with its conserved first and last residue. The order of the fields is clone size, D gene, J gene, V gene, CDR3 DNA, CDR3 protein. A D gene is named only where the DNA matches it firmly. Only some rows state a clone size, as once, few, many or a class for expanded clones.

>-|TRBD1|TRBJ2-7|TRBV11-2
TGTGCCAGCAGCTTCCGGGACAGGGCTTCCATCGAGCAGTACTTC
CASSFRDRASIEQYF
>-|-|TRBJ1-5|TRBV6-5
TGTGCCAGCAGTTCTACCTATACTAGCAATCAGCCCCAGCATTTT
CASSSTYTSNQPQHF
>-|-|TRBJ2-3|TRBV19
TGTGCCAGTAGTAAGGGCAGGGAATTGGATACGCAGTATTTT
CASSKGRELDTQYF
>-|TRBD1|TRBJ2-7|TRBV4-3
TGCGCCAGCAGCCAAGAAGGGACAGGTCTGATCACGGGCGAGCAGTACTTC
CASSQEGTGLITGEQYF
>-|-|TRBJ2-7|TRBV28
TGTGCCAGCAGTTTATGGGGCACAGGACTGGGGCTAAACTTC
CASSLWGTGLGLNF
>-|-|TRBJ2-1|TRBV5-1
TGCGCCAGCAGCGGCCCTTCTGGAGGGTCCTACAATGAGCAGTTCTTC
CASSGPSGGSYNEQFF
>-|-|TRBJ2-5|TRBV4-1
TGCGCCAGCAGCCAAGGCTTCGGGGAACGGACCCAGTACTTC
CASSQGFGERTQYF
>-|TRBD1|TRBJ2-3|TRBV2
TGTGCCAGCAGTAGGACGGCCCGGACAGGAGATTTGTTGTATTTT
CASSRTARTGDLLYF
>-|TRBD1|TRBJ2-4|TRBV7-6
TGTGCCAGCAGCTCCTCACCTCGGGACAGAAAAGGGAACATTCAGTACTTC
CASSSSPRDRKGNIQYF
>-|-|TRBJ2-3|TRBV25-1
TGTGCCAGCAGTGATCAGGGGCGCACAGATACGCAGTATTTT
CASSDQGRTDTQYF
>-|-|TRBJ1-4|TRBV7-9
TGTGCCAGCAGCCCCCTTGGGGGGGGTGAAAAACTGTTTTTT
CASSPLGGGEKLFF
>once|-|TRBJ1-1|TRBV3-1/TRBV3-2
TGTGCCAGCAGCCACCGCCGGGGGGCCTCGGCTGAAGCTTTCTTT
CASSHRRGASAEAFF
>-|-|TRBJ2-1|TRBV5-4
TGTGCCAGCAGCTTGCAGCTAGGGGACAATGAGCAGTTCTTC
CASSLQLGDNEQFF
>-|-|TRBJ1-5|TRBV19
TGTGCCAGTAGTATCGGGGGCAATCAGCCCCAGCATTTT
CASSIGGNQPQHF
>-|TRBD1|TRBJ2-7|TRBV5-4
TGTGCCAGCAGCTTGAGTACCGGGACAGGGCTTTACGAGCAGTACTTC
CASSLSTGTGLYEQYF
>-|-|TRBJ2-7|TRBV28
TGTGCCAGCAGGCCGACAGTGTCCCCAGGGGCTTCGGCCGAGCAGTACTTC
CASRPTVSPGASAEQYF
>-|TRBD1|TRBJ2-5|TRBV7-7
TGTGCCAGCAGTAGTACAGGGGTACCCTCGGAGACCCAGTACTTC
CASSSTGVPSETQYF
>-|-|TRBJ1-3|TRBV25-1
TGTGCCAGCGCCGGGTACCTGACTGGAAACACCATATATTTT
CASAGYLTGNTIYF
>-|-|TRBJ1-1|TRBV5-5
TGTGCCAGCAGCGGGATAATGAACACTGAAGCTTTCTTT
CASSGIMNTEAFF
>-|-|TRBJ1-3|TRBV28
TGTGCCAGCAGTTTGGCCCGCCGAAACACCATATATTTT
CASSLARRNTIYF
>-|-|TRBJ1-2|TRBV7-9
TGTGCCAGCCACGGTCTAGGTGATGGCTACACCTTC
CASHGLGDGYTF
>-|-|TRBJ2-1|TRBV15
TGTGCCACCAGCAGAGGAGACAGCTCCTACAATGAGCAGTTCTTC
CATSRGDSSYNEQFF
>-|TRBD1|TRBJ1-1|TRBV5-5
TGTGCCAGCAGCTTTTCTCCGGGACAGGGAACCACTGAAGCTTTCTTT
CASSFSPGQGTTEAFF
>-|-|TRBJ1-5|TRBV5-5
TGTGCCAGCAGCTGGGGCAGCAATCAGCCCCAGCATTTT
CASSWGSNQPQHF